The rows below give T cell receptor beta chains drawn from one sample of a study of cytomegalovirus exposure and HLA in healthy donors. The assay was immunoSEQ multiplex PCR, and TCRdb's table has in-frame clones only and misses some. The sample holds 150,000 or so clones, roughly 71% seen once. The material sequenced was PBMCs. The receptors derive from a man aged 25-45 years in good health and CMV-seronegative. Each CDR3 is given with its conserved first and last residue. The D gene is left open where the match is weak. Expanded clones get a size class; other rows say once, few or many, or leave the size out.

>TRBD1|.|TRBV7-9|TRBJ1-5
CASSSDRYSNQPQHF
TGTGCCAGCAGCTCGGACAGGTATAGCAATCAGCCCCAGCATTTT
>.|.|TRBV11-2|TRBJ1-2
CASSLSYGYTF
TGTGCCAGCAGCCTCAGCTATGGCTACACCTTC
>.|.|TRBV11-2|TRBJ2-7
CASSFGETHEQYF
TGTGCCAGCAGCTTCGGAGAAACCCACGAGCAGTACTTC
>.|.|TRBV15|TRBJ2-5
CATSRDTTPQETQYF
TGTGCCACCAGCAGAGATACAACCCCCCAAGAGACCCAGTACTTC
>TRBD1|few|TRBV5-1|TRBJ2-7
CASSLGTGPAYEQYF
TGCGCCAGCAGCTTGGGGACAGGACCCGCCTACGAGCAGTACTTC
>TRBD1|.|TRBV11-2|TRBJ1-6
CASSPSGGRLSSYNSPLHF
TGTGCCAGCAGCCCCTCAGGGGGCCGCCTAAGCTCCTATAATTCACCCCTCCACTTT
>.|.|TRBV6-5|TRBJ2-3
CASSHQGTLTDTQYF
TGTGCCAGCAGCCACCAGGGGACGTTAACAGATACGCAGTATTTT
>.|few|TRBV7-6|TRBJ1-1
CASSEQLSNTEAFF
TGTGCCAGCAGTGAACAGTTATCCAACACTGAAGCTTTCTTT
>.|few|TRBV4-1|TRBJ2-1
CASSHNPGGSGNEQFF
TGCGCCAGCAGCCATAATCCCGGAGGTAGCGGCAATGAGCAGTTCTTC
>.|.|TRBV5-6|TRBJ2-7
CASAGWGAYEQYF
TGTGCCAGCGCCGGCTGGGGCGCCTACGAGCAGTACTTC
>TRBD1|.|TRBV14|TRBJ1-1
CASSPGQGRNTEAFF
TGTGCCAGCAGCCCCGGACAGGGGAGGAACACTGAAGCTTTCTTT
>.|.|TRBV5-4|TRBJ1-6
CASSLTVDYNSPLHF
TGTGCCAGCAGCCTGACAGTTGACTATAATTCACCCCTCCACTTT
>.|.|TRBV19|TRBJ1-3
CASTRARTGSGNTIYF
TGTGCCAGTACTCGGGCGAGGACTGGGTCTGGAAACACCATATATTTT
>.|.|TRBV6-4|TRBJ1-5
CASSGENSNQPQHF
TGTGCCAGCAGTGGGGAGAATAGCAATCAGCCCCAGCATTTT
>.|.|TRBV28|TRBJ2-7
CASRRPSRAGIYEQYF
TGTGCCAGCAGACGCCCATCGAGGGCGGGAATCTACGAGCAGTACTTC
>TRBD2|.|TRBV5-6|TRBJ2-2
CASSLDAGGHIGELFF
TGTGCCAGCAGCTTGGACGCGGGGGGGCATATCGGGGAGCTGTTTTTT
>TRBD2|.|TRBV6-5|TRBJ2-1
CASGRGGQFF
TGTGCCAGCGGCCGGGGGGGGCAGTTCTTC
>.|.|TRBV6-4|TRBJ1-1
CASRDFRGSKTEAFF
TGTGCCAGCAGAGACTTCAGGGGTTCGAAGACTGAAGCTTTCTTT
>.|.|TRBV28|TRBJ2-7
CASSLLTDIHEQYF
TGTGCCAGCAGTTTGCTAACGGACATCCACGAGCAGTACTTC
>TRBD1|.|TRBV10-3|TRBJ1-2
CAISELGGQGAGYGYTF
TGTGCCATCAGTGAATTAGGTGGACAGGGGGCCGGCTATGGCTACACCTTC
>TRBD1|.|TRBV2|TRBJ2-7
CASSVETGGGEQYF
TGTGCCAGCAGTGTGGAGACAGGGGGTGGCGAGCAGTACTTC